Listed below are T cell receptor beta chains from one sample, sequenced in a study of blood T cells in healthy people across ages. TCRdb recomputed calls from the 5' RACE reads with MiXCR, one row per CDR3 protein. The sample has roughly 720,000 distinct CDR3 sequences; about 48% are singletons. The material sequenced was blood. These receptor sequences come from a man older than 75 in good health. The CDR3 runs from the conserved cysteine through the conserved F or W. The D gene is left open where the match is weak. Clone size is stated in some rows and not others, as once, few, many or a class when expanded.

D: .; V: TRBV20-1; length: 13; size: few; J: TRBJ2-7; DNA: TGCAGTGCTTTACTTGGGACGAGGTACGAGCAGTACTTC; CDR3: CSALLGTRYEQYF
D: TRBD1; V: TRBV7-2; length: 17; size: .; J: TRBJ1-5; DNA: TGTGCCAGCAGTTTAGGGGGCCGGGACAGTCGAAATCAGCCCCAGCATTTT; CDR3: CASSLGGRDSRNQPQHF
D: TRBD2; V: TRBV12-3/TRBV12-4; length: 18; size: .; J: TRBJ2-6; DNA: TGTGCCAGCAGTTTAGTCCGGGGGGGGCTGCGAGGGGCCAACGTCCTGACTTTC; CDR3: CASSLVRGGLRGANVLTF
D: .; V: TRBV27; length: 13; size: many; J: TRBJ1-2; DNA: TGTGCCAGCAGCCCCGGAGCTAACTATGGCTACACCTTC; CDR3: CASSPGANYGYTF
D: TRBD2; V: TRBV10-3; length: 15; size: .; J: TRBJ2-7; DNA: TGTGTCATCAGTGAGGGGACTAGCGGGTCTTACGAGCAGTACTTC; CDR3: CVISEGTSGSYEQYF
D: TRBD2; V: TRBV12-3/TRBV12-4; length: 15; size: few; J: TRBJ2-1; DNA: TGTGCCAGCACCTGGACTAGCGGAGGATACAATGAGCAGTTCTTC; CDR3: CASTWTSGGYNEQFF
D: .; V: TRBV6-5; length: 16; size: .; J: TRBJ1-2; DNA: TGTGCCAGCAGTTACGGGGACGGGGCTCAAAACTATGGCTACACCTTC; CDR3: CASSYGDGAQNYGYTF
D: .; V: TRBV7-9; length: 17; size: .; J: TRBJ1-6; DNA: TGTGCCAGCAGCTTAAAAAAGGCGGGAGGGCGACGTTCACCCCTCCACTTT; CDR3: CASSLKKAGGRRSPLHF
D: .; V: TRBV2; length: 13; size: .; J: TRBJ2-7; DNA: TGTGCCAGCAGTGTGGACAAGTCCTACGAGCAGTACTTC; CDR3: CASSVDKSYEQYF
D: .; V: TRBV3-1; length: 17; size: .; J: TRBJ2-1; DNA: TGTGCCAGCAGCCCAACCATCTGGGGGAGCTCCTACAATGAGCAGTTCTTC; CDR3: CASSPTIWGSSYNEQFF
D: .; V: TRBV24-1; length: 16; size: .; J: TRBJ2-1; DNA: TGTGCCACCAGTGACCCCGGACAGACCCCCTACAATGAGCAGTTCTTC; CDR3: CATSDPGQTPYNEQFF
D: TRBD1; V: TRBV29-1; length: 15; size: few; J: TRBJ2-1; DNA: TGCAGCGCCGAAGGGGGCCAGGGGGCCTACAATGAGCAGTTCTTC; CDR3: CSAEGGQGAYNEQFF
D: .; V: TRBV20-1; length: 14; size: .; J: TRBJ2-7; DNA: TGCAGTGCTAGTAATAACTACGTATCCTACGAGCAGTACTTC; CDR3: CSASNNYVSYEQYF
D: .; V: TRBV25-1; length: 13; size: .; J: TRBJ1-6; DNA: TGTGCCAGCAGAACAGAATATAATTCACCCCTCCACTTT; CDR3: CASRTEYNSPLHF
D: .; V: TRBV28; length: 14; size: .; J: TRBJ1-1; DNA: TGTGCCAGCAGGAAGGGGCTGGGTAACACTGAAGCTTTCTTT; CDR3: CASRKGLGNTEAFF
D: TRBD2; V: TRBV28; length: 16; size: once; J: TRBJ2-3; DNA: TGTGCCAGCAGCTTAGGTTCTAGCGGGAGGGGAGATACGCAGTATTTT; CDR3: CASSLGSSGRGDTQYF
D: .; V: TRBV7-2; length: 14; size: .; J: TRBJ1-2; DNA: TGTGCCAGCAGCTACGGTACGCGGTTGATGGGCTACACCTTC; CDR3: CASSYGTRLMGYTF
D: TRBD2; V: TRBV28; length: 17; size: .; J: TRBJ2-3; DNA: TGTGCCAGCAGTTCAACAGGGACTAGCAAAAGTAAGGGATACGCGTATTTT; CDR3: CASSSTGTSKSKGYAYF
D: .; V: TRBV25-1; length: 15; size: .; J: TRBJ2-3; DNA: TGTGCCAGCAGTGAATGGGAGCAGGGCAGCAGATACGCGTATTTT; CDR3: CASSEWEQGSRYAYF
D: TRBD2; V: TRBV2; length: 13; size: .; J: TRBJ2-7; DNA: TGTGCCAGCACGGGGACTAGTAGGCGCGAGCAGTACTTC; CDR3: CASTGTSRREQYF
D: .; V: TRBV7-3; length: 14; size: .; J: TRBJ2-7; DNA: TGTACCAGCAGCTCCTCATTCCCGGTCGACGAGCAGTACTTC; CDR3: CTSSSSFPVDEQYF
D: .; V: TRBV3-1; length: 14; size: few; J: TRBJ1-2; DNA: TGTGCCAGCAGCCACCCTGGAGGGGCGGGCGGCTACACCTTC; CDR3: CASSHPGGAGGYTF
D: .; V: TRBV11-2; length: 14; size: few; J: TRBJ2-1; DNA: TGTGCCAGCAGCGACAACAGGGAGGGTAATGAGCAGTTCTTC; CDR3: CASSDNREGNEQFF
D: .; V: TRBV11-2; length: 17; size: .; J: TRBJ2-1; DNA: TGTGCCAGCAGCAAGGTCTCCGGGACCTTTGAGGACAATGAGCAGTTCTTC; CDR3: CASSKVSGTFEDNEQFF
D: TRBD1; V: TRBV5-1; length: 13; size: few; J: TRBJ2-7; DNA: TGCGCCAGCAGCGTATACAGGGGGCGCGAGCAGTACTTC; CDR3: CASSVYRGREQYF
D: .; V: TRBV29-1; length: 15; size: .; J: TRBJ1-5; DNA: TGCAGCGTACCATGGACAGAGTTGACTTGTCAGCCCCAGCATTTT; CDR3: CSVPWTELTCQPQHF
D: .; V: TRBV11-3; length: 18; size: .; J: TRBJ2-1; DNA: TGTGCCAGCAGCTTAGGGGTTAGTAACGGCCCAGAGCTGGATGAGCAGTTCTTC; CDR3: CASSLGVSNGPELDEQFF
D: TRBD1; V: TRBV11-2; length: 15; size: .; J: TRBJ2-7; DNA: TGTGCCAGCAGCTTCCAGGACAGGGTTTCCTACGAGCAGTACTTC; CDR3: CASSFQDRVSYEQYF
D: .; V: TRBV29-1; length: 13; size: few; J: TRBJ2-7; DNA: TGCAGCGTTGAAGAGGTGGGGACCTACGAGCAGTACTTC; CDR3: CSVEEVGTYEQYF
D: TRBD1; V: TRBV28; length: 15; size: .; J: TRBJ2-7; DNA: TGTGCCAGCAGTTCCGGACAGGTCGGCATGGACGAGCAGTACTTC; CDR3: CASSSGQVGMDEQYF
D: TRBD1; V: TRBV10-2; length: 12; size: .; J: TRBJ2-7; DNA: TGCGCCAGTTCGGGACAGGGAATCGAGCAGTACTTC; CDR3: CASSGQGIEQYF
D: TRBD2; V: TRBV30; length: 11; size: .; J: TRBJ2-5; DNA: TGTGCCGGGAGGGCCTCCAATGAGCAGTACTTC; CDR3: CAGRASNEQYF
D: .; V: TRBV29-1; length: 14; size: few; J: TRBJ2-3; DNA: TGCAGCGTAGCGCCGGGGACTAGCACAGATACGCAGTATTTT; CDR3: CSVAPGTSTDTQYF
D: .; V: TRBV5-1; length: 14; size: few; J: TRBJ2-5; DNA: TGCGCCAGCAGCCCGTCTCGAGCCCAAGAGACCCAGTACTTC; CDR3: CASSPSRAQETQYF
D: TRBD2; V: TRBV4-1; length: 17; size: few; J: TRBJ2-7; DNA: TGCGCCAGCAGCCAGGGACTAGCGGACCAAAGGGCCTACGAGCAGTACTTC; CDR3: CASSQGLADQRAYEQYF
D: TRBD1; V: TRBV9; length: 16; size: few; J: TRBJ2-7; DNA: TGTGCCAGCAGCGTAGCTGAGGGGGCCGGGTCCTACGAGCAGTACTTC; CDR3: CASSVAEGAGSYEQYF
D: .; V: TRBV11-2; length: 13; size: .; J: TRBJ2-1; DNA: TGTGCCAGCAGCCATACTCCCTTTAGATGGCAGTTCTTC; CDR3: CASSHTPFRWQFF
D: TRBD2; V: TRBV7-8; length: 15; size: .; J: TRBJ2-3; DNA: TGTGCCAGCAGCTTAGTGGCGGGAGGAGGTAGATACGCGTATTTT; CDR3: CASSLVAGGGRYAYF
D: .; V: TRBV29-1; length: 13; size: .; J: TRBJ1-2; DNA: TGCAGCGTTGAAGGAATTAAATCCTATGGCTACACCTTC; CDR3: CSVEGIKSYGYTF
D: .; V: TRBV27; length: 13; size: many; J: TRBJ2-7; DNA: TGTGCCAGCAGACGGGACGGCCTCTACGAGCAGTACTTC; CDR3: CASRRDGLYEQYF
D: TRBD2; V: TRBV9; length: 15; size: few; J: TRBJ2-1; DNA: TGTGCCAGCAGCGTAACTAGCGGAGTATACAATGAGCAGTTCTTC; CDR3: CASSVTSGVYNEQFF
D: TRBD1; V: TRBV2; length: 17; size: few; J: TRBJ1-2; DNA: TGTGCCGAAATCGGACAGGGAGTGGAAAGGGGCTCATGGGGCTACACCTTC; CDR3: CAEIGQGVERGSWGYTF
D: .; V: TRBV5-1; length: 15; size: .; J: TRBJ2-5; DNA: TGCGCCAGCAGCTTGGGTTGGATGACCCAAGAGACCCAGTACTTC; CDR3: CASSLGWMTQETQYF
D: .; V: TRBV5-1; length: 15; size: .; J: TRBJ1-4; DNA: TGCGCCAGCAGCTTTATTGGAGCAACTAATGAAAAACTGTTTTTT; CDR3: CASSFIGATNEKLFF
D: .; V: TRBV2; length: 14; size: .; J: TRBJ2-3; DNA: TGTGCCAGCAGGGACTTGGGATGGGGAGATACGCAGTATTTT; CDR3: CASRDLGWGDTQYF
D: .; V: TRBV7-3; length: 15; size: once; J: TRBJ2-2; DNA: TGTGCCAGCAGCTTAGGCGGGGTTGGGACCGGGGAGCTGTTTTTT; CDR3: CASSLGGVGTGELFF
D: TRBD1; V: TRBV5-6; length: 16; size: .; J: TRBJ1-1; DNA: TGTGCCAGCAGCCTCGGACAGGGGGGACGACGTACTGAAGCTTTCTTT; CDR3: CASSLGQGGRRTEAFF
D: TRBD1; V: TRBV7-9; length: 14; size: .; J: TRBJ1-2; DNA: TGTGCCAGCAGTTCGGAGACAGGGGGATGGGGCTACACCTTC; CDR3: CASSSETGGWGYTF
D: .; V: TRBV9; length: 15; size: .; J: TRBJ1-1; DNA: TGTGCCAGCAGCGTAGACCCCCAGGGACGCCAGGAAGCTTTCTTT; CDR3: CASSVDPQGRQEAFF